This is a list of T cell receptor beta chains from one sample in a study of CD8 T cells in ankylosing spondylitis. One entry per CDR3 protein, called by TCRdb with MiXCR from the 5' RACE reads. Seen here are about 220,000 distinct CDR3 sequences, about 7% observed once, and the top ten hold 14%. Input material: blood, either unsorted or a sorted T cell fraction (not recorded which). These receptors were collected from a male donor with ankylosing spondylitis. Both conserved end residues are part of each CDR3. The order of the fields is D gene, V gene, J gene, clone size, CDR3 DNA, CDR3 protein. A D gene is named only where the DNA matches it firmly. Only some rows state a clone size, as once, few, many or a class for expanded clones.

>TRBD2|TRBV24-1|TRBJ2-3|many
TGTGCCACCAGTGTTGCGGGGGGGCCGAAAGATACGCAGTATTTT
CATSVAGGPKDTQYF
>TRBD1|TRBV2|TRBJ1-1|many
TGTGCCAGCAGGGTAACAGGGGCGTTGAACACTGAAGCTTTCTTT
CASRVTGALNTEAFF
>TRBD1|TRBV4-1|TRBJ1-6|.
TGCGCCAGCAGCCACGGAGGACAGGGCCGAAATTCACCCCTCCACTTT
CASSHGGQGRNSPLHF
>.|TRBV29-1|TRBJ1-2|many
TGCAGCGCTGATCCGTTAGCTGGCTACACCTTC
CSADPLAGYTF
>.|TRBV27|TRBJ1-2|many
TGTGCCAGCAGTACAGGGTATGGCTACACCTTC
CASSTGYGYTF
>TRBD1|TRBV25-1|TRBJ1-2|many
TGTGCCAGCAGTGGTTATGGGACAGATCCCCGTGGCTACACCTTC
CASSGYGTDPRGYTF
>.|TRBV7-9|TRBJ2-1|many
TGTGCCAGCACACCCTCAGGGGCATACAATGAGCAGTTCTTC
CASTPSGAYNEQFF
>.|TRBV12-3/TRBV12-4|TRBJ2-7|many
TGTGCCAGCAGTTTAGACCCAGGTACCTACGAGCAGTACTTC
CASSLDPGTYEQYF
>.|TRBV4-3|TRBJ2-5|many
TGCGCCAGCAGCCAAGATTTGGAGGGGCAAGAGACCCAGTACTTC
CASSQDLEGQETQYF
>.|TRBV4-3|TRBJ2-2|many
TGCGCCAGCAGCCAAGAACTCCTATTAGCGGCCACCGGGGAGCTGTTTTTT
CASSQELLLAATGELFF
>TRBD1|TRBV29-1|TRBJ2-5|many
TGCAGCGCCTCGGACAGGATTTCAAACCAAGAGACCCAGTACTTC
CSASDRISNQETQYF
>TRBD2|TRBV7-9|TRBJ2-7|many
TGTGCCAGCAGCTTAACTAGCGGGATCTACGAGCAGTACTTC
CASSLTSGIYEQYF
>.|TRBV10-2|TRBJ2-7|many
TGCGCCAGCAGTATAGACGGCCGATCCTACGAGCAGTACTTC
CASSIDGRSYEQYF
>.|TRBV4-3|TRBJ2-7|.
TGCGCCAGCAGCCCTGGAGGGGGGGGGCGTGAGCAGTACTTC
CASSPGGGGREQYF
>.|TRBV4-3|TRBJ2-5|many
TGCGCCAGCAGCCAAGATTGGACTTTTCAAGAGACCCAGTACTTC
CASSQDWTFQETQYF
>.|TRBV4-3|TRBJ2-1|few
TGCGCCAGCAGCCAAGGGGGCGAGCAGTTCTTC
CASSQGGEQFF
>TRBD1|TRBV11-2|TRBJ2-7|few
TGTGCCAGCCAAGGGGGCTTATACGAGCAGTACTTC
CASQGGLYEQYF
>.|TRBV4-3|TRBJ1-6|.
TGCGCCAGCAGCCAAGATGGACTTAAGCTCCACTTT
CASSQDGLKLHF
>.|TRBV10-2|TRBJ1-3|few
TGCGCCAGCAGTGAGTCGACTCGGGAGGGATTCGCTGGAAACACCATATATTTT
CASSESTREGFAGNTIYF
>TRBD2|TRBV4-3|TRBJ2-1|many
TGCGCCAGCAGCCGCATCCTAGCGGTGGAGCAGTTCTTC
CASSRILAVEQFF
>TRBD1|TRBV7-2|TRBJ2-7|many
TGTGCCAGCAGCTTAGCGCTAGGGACAGCTTACGAGCAGTACTTC
CASSLALGTAYEQYF
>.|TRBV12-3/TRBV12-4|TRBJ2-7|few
TGTGCCAGCAGTTTAGATATAGCCGTCTACGAGCAGTACTTC
CASSLDIAVYEQYF
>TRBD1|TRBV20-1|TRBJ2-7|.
TGCAGTGCTACCCTGGTACGGGACAGGGGGACCTACGAGCAGTACTTC
CSATLVRDRGTYEQYF